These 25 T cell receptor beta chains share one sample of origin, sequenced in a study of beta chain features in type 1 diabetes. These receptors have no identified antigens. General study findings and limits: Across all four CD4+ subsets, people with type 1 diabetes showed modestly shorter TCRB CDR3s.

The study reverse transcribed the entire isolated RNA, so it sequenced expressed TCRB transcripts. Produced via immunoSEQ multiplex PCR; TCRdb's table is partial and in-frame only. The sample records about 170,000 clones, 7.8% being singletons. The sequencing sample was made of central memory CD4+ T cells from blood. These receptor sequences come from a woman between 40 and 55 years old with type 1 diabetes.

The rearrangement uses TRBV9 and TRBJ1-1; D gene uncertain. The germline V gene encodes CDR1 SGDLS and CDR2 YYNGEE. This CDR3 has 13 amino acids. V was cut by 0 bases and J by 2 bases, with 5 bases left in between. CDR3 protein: CASSVVSNTEAFF. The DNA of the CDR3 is TGTGCCAGCAGCGTAGTCTCCAACACTGAAGCTTTCTTT.

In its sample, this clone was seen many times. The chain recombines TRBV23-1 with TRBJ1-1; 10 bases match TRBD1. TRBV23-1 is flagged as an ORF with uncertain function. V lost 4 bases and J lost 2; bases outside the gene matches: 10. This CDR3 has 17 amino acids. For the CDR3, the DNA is TGCGCCAGCAGTCCCCCCCGGGACAGGGGCCCTAACACTGAAGCTTTCTTT. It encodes CASSPPRDRGPNTEAFF.

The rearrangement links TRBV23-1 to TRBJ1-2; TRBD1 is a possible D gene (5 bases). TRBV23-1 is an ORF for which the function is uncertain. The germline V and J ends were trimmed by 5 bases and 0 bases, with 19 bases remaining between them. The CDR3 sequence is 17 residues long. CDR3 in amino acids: CASSSRAQVPANYGYTF. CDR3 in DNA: TGCGCCAGCAGTTCCCGGGCACAGGTTCCAGCTAACTATGGCTACACCTTC.

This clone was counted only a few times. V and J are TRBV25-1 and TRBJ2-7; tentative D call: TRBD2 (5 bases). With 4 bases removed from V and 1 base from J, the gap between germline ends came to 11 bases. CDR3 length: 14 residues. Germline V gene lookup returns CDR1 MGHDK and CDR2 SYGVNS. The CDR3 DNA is TGTGCCAGCAGTGGTATCAGCGGTTCCTACGAGCAGTACTTC. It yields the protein CASSGISGSYEQYF.

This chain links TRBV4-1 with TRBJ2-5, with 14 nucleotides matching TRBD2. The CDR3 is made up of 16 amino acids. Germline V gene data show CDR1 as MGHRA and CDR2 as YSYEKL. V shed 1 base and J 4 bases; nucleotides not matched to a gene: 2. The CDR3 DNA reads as TGCGCCAGCAGCCAAGGCGGGACTAGCGGGGGAGAGACCCAGTACTTC. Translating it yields CASSQGGTSGGETQYF.

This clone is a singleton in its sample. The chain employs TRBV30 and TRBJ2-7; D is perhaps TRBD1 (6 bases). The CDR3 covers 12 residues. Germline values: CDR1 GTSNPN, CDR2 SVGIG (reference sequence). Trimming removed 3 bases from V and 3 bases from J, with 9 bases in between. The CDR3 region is CAWRDSNYEQYF. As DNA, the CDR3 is TGTGCCTGGAGGGACAGCAACTACGAGCAGTACTTC.

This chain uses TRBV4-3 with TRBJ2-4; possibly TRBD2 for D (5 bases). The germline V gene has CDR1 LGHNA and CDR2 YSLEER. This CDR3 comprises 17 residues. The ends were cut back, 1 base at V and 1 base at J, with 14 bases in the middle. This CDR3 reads CASSQVARANAKNIQYF. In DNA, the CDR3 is TGCGCCAGCAGCCAAGTTGCGCGGGCTAATGCCAAAAACATTCAGTACTTC.

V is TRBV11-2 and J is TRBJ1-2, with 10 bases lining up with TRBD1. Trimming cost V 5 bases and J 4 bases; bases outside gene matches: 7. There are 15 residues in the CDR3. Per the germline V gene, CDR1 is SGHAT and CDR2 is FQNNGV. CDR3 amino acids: CASSQTTGGGYGYTF. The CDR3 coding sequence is TGTGCCAGCAGCCAGACGACAGGGGGCGGCTATGGCTACACCTTC.

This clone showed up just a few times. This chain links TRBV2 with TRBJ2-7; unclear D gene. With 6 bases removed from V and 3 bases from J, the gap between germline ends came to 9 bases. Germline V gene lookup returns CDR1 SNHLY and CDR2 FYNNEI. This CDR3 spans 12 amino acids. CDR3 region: CASRVQIYEQYF. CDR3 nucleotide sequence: TGTGCCAGCAGGGTCCAGATCTACGAGCAGTACTTC. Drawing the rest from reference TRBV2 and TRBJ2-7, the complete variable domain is EPEVTQTPSHQVTQMGQEVILRCVPISNHLYFYWYRQILGQKVEFLVSFYNNEISEKSEIFDDQFSVERPDGSNFTLKIRSTKLEDSAMYFCASRVQIYEQYFGPGTRLTVT.

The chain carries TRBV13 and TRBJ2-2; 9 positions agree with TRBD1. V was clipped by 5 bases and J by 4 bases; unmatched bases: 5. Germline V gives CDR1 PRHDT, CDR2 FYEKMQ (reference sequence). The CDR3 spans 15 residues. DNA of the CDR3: TGTGCCAGCAGCGCCGGGACAGGGTCCACCGGGGAGCTGTTTTTT. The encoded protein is CASSAGTGSTGELFF.

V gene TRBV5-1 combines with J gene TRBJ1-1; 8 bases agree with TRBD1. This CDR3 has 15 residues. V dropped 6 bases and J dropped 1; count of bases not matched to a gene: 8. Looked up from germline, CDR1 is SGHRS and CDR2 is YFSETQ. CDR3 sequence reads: CASNRDRRENTEAFF. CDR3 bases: TGCGCCAGCAACCGGGACAGGCGGGAGAACACTGAAGCTTTCTTT.

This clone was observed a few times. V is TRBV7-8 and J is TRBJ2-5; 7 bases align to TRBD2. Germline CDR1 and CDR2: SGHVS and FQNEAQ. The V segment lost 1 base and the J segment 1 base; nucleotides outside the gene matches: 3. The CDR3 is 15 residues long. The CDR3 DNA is TGTGCCAGCAGCTTAGATCGCGGGAGCCAAGAGACCCAGTACTTC. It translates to CASSLDRGSQETQYF. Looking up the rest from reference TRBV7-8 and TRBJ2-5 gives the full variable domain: GAGVSQSPRYKVAKRGQDVALRCDPISGHVSLFWYQQALGQGPEFLTYFQNEAQLDKSGLPSDRFFAERPEGSVSTLKIQRTQQEDSAVYLCASSLDRGSQETQYFGPGTRLLVL.

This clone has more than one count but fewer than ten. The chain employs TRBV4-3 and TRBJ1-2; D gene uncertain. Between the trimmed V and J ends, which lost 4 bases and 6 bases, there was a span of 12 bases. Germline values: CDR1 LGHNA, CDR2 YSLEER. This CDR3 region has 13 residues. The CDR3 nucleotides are TGCGCCAGCAGCCCCCTGGGTGAGGATGGCTACACCTTC. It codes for CASSPLGEDGYTF.

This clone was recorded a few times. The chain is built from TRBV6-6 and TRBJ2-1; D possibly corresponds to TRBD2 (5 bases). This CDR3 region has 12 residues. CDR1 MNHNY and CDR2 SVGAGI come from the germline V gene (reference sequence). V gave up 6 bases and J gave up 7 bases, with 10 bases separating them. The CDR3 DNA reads TGTGCCAGCAGGCCGGGCGGGAATGAGCAGTTCTTC. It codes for CASRPGGNEQFF.

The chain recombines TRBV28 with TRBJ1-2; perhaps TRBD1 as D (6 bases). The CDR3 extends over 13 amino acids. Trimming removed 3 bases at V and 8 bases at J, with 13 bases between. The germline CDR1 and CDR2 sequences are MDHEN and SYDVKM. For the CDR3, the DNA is TGTGCCAGCAGTTTTTCCGGGACAAGAGGCTACACCTTC. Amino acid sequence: CASSFSGTRGYTF.

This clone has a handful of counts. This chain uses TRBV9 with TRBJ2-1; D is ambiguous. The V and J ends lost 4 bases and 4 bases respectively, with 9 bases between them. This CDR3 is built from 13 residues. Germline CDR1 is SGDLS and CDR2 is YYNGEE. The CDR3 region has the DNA TGTGCCAGCAGCCCCTTACAATACAATGAGCAGTTCTTC. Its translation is CASSPLQYNEQFF.

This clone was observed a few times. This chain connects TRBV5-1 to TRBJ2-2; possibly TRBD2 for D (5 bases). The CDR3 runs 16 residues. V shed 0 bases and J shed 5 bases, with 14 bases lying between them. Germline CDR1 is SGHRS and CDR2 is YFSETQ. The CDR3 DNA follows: TGCGCCAGCAGCTTGGCAGCATTCGGAGGTACCGGGGAGCTGTTTTTT. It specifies CASSLAAFGGTGELFF.

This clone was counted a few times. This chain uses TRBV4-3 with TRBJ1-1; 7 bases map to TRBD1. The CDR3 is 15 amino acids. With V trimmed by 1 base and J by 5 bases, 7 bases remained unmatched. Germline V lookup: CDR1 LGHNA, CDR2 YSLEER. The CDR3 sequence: CASSQADRVGTEAFF. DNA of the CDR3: TGCGCCAGCAGCCAAGCCGACAGGGTAGGGACTGAAGCTTTCTTT.

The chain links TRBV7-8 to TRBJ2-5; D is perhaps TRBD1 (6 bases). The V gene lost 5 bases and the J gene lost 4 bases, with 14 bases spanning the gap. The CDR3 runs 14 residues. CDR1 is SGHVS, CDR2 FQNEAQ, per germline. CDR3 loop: CASSLQGQRETQYF. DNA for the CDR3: TGTGCCAGCAGCCTACAGGGTCAACGAGAGACCCAGTACTTC.

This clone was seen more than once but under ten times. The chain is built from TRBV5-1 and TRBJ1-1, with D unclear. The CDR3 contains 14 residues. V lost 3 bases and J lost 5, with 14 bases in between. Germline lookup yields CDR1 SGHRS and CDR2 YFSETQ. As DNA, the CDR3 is TGCGCCAGCAGCTATCTTGGAGGTACGACTGAAGCTTTCTTT. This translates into CASSYLGGTTEAFF.

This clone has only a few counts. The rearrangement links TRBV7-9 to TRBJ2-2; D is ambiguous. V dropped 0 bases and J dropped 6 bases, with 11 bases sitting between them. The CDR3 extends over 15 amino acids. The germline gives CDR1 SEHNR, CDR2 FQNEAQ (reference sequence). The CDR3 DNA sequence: TGTGCCAGCAGCTTAGCTAGTTCCCAGGCCGGGGAGCTGTTTTTT. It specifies CASSLASSQAGELFF.

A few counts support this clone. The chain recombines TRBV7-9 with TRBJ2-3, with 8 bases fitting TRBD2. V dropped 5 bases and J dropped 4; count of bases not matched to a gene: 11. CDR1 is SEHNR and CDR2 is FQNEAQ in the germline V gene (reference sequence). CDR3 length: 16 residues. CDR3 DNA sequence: TGTGCCAGCAGCATCGTGAGCGGGAGCGGCGCAGATACGCAGTATTTT. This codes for CASSIVSGSGADTQYF.

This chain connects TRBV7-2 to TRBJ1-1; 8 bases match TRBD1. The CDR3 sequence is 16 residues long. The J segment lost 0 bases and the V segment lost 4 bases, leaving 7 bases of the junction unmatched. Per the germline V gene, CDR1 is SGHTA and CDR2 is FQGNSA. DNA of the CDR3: TGTGCCAGCAGCTACACAGGGGGAGTTATGAACACTGAAGCTTTCTTT. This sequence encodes CASSYTGGVMNTEAFF.

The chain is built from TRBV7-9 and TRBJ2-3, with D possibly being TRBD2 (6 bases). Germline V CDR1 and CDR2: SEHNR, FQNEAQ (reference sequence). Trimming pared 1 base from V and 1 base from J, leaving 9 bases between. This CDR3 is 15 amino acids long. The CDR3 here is CASSLERRGTDTQYF. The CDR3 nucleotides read TGTGCCAGCAGCTTAGAACGGAGGGGCACAGATACGCAGTATTTT.

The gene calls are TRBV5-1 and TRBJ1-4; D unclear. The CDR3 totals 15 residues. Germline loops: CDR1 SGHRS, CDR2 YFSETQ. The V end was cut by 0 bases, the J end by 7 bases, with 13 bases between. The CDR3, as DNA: TGCGCCAGCAGCTTGGGAGCTTCTCGGGGTGAAAAACTGTTTTTT. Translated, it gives CASSLGASRGEKLFF.